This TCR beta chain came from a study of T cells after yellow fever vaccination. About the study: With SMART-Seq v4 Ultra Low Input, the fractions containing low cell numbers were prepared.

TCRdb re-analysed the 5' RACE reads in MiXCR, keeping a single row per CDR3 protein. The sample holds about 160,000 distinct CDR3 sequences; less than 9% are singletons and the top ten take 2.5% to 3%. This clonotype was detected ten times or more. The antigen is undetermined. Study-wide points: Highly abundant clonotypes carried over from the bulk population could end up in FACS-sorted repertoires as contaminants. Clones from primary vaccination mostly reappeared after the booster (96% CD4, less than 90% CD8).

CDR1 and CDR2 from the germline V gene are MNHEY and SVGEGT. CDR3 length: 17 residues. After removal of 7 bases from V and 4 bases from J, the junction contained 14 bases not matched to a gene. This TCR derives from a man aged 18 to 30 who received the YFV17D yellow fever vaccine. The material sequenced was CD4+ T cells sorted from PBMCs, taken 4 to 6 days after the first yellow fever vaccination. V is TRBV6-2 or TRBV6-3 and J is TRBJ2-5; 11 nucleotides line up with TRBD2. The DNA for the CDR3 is TGTGCCAGCATTCCGGGGGTACTAGCGGGGGTTTTAGAGACCCAGTACTTC. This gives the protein CASIPGVLAGVLETQYF.